The text below deals with one T cell receptor (beta chain). These data originate in a study of OX40 agonist ivuxolimab in advanced cancers. Profiled with immunoSEQ multiplex PCR; TCRdb holds only in-frame clones, not every one. The sample contains tens of thousands of clones, 65% to 85% of which appear only once. CDR3 size: 16 residues. With 0 bases clipped from V and 4 bases from J, the junction kept 4 bases outside the gene matches. Germline V gene sequence: CDR1 SGHRS, CDR2 YFSETQ. Sample: CD4+ or CD8+ T cells sorted from blood, taken in a trial of the OX40 agonist ivuxolimab. The source of this sequence is an adult with an advanced solid tumor such as melanoma, head and neck, liver or kidney cancer. V gene TRBV5-1 combines with J gene TRBJ2-3; 11 nucleotides line up with TRBD2. The CDR3 reads CASSLGLAGLSDTQYF. The CDR3 DNA sequence: TGCGCCAGCAGCTTGGGACTAGCGGGGTTGTCAGATACGCAGTATTTT.